This TCR beta chain is from a study of identical twins. TCRdb re-called the 5' RACE reads through MiXCR, storing one row per CDR3 protein. The table records 1.5 million to 2 million distinct CDR3 sequences, 25% to 35% of them present only once. Study-wide results and limits: Potential partial confounding of zero-insertion analyses by invariant MAIT and iNKT cells was noted.

About this clonotype: As yet, its antigen is unknown.

Trimming cost V 6 bases and J 11 bases, with 16 bases left between them. The germline CDR1 and CDR2 sequences are MDHEN and SYDVKM. This CDR3 spans 12 amino acids. The receptor's source is a newborn girl in good health. The J gene is TRBJ2-5, the V gene TRBV28; D possibly corresponds to TRBD2 (6 bases). The sample consisted of cord blood. In DNA form, the CDR3 reads TGTGCCAGCAGCCCTAGCGTCAATGAGCAGTACTTC. Translating gives CASSPSVNEQYF.